Below are 31 T cell receptor beta chains sequenced from a single sample in a study of Tregs in tolerant kidney transplant recipients. The data were produced by immunoSEQ multiplex PCR, yet TCRdb's version contains in-frame clones alone and is incomplete. The repertoire includes about 69,000 clones, roughly nine tenths of them detected once, and around 0.38% sits in the top ten. Here the sequenced sample was CD4+ T cells from blood, taken before the transplant. Receptor source: a human donor who received a combined kidney and bone marrow transplant.

V usage is TRBV15 and J usage is TRBJ2-5; possibly TRBD2 for D (6 bases). V lost 5 bases, J lost 2 bases, and 12 bases lay in between. CDR3 length: 14 residues. Looked up from germline, CDR1 is LNHNV and CDR2 is YYDKDF (reference sequence). This chain's CDR3 is CATSPSEPQETQYF. The CDR3 DNA sequence: TGTGCCACCAGCCCTAGCGAGCCTCAAGAGACCCAGTACTTC.

The chain is built from TRBV18 and TRBJ1-4; 10 nucleotides align to TRBD1. With V trimmed by 3 bases and J by 17 bases, 6 bases remained unmatched. In germline, CDR1 is KGHSH, CDR2 LQKENI. This CDR3 is built from 12 residues. In DNA, the CDR3 is TGTGCCAGCTCACCTACGGGACAGGGGTTCTTTTTT. Its protein is CASSPTGQGFFF. The full variable domain, in which reference TRBV18 and TRBJ1-4 provide the parts outside the CDR3, is NAGVMQNPRHLVRRRGQEARLRCSPMKGHSHVYWYRQLPEEGLKFMVYLQKENIIDESGMPKERFSAEFPKEGPSILRIQQVVRGDSAAYFCASSPTGQGFFFGSGTQLSVL.

V usage is TRBV27 and J usage is TRBJ2-7; the match to TRBD2 covers 7 bases. The J segment lost 3 bases and the V segment lost 6 bases, leaving 5 bases of the junction unmatched. Germline loops: CDR1 MNHEY, CDR2 SMNVEV (reference sequence). CDR3 length: 13 amino acids. CDR3 sequence: CASSRGEIYEQYF. The CDR3 DNA follows: TGTGCCAGCAGCCGGGGGGAGATCTACGAGCAGTACTTC.

The chain carries TRBV2 and TRBJ1-1; no reliable D call. Deletions cut 3 bases from V and 7 bases from J, with 3 bases between. The CDR3 contains 10 residues. Germline V gene sequence: CDR1 SNHLY, CDR2 FYNNEI. As DNA, the CDR3 is TGTGCCAGCAGTGATTATGAAGCTTTCTTT. It translates to CASSDYEAFF.

In DNA, the CDR3 is TGTGCCAGCAGTGACTCGTTTGCGGGCGGTGGCTACACCTTC. This encodes CASSDSFAGGGYTF. The V and J genes are TRBV6-4 and TRBJ1-2; D gene unclear. V dropped 0 bases and J dropped 7 bases, with 12 bases sitting between them. Per the germline V gene, CDR1 is MRHNA and CDR2 is SNTAGT. The CDR3 totals 14 residues.

The chain recombines TRBV28 with TRBJ2-7, with 11 positions matching TRBD2. The CDR3 covers 17 residues. The V gene end was trimmed by 5 bases and the J gene end by 6 bases; junction bases not matched to a gene: 15. Germline CDR1 is MDHEN and CDR2 is SYDVKM. The CDR3 DNA reads TGTGCCAGCAGTCGCCCGTTGACTAGCGGGATTAACAGCGAGCAGTACTTC. Amino acids: CASSRPLTSGINSEQYF. Variable domain in full (rest from reference TRBV28 and TRBJ2-7): DVKVTQSSRYLVKRTGEKVFLECVQDMDHENMFWYRQDPGLGLRLIYFSYDVKMKEKGDIPEGYSVSREKKERFSLILESASTNQTSMYLCASSRPLTSGINSEQYFGPGTRLTVT.

The rearrangement links TRBV7-2 to TRBJ2-3, with 10 nucleotides matching TRBD1. Germline CDR1 SGHTA, CDR2 FQGNSA. The CDR3 is made up of 15 amino acids. Losses at the gene ends were 2 bases for V and 6 bases for J; bases not matched to a gene: 5. The CDR3 loop is CASSLRQGAGDTQYF. The CDR3 region has the DNA TGTGCCAGCAGCTTACGACAGGGGGCTGGTGATACGCAGTATTTT.

The genes are TRBV7-8 and TRBJ2-1; 7 nucleotides line up with TRBD2. The CDR3 has 14 residues. Germline CDR1 and CDR2: SGHVS and FQNEAQ. The V and J ends lost 1 base and 7 bases, in that order; junction bases with no gene match: 4. The CDR3 is CASSLGGSKNEQFF. CDR3 sequence (DNA): TGTGCCAGCAGCTTAGGCGGGAGTAAAAATGAGCAGTTCTTC. Full variable domain (outside the CDR3, taken from reference TRBV7-8 and TRBJ2-1): GAGVSQSPRYKVAKRGQDVALRCDPISGHVSLFWYQQALGQGPEFLTYFQNEAQLDKSGLPSDRFFAERPEGSVSTLKIQRTQQEDSAVYLCASSLGGSKNEQFFGPGTRLTVL.

The chain links TRBV27 to TRBJ2-5; no clear D gene. The CDR3 extends over 14 amino acids. The ends were cut back, 7 bases at V and 6 bases at J, with 18 bases in the middle. Germline CDR1 reads MNHEY; CDR2 reads SMNVEV (reference sequence). CDR3 DNA sequence: TGTGCCAGCACCTCCCCCGGCGGTCAAAAGACCCAGTACTTC. Translating it yields CASTSPGGQKTQYF.

This chain links TRBV10-1 with TRBJ2-7; no reliable D call. The CDR3 consists of 13 residues. The V and J ends lost 5 bases and 4 bases respectively, with 12 bases between them. Looked up from germline, CDR1 is WNHNN and CDR2 is SYGVQD (reference sequence). In DNA, the CDR3 is TGCGCCAGCAGTCTAGAAGAGAGTTACGAGCAGTACTTC. Translation gives CASSLEESYEQYF.

The V and J genes are TRBV7-9 and TRBJ2-3, with TRBD1 as a possible D gene (6 bases). V was pared by 0 bases and J by 11 bases, with 12 bases between. This CDR3 region has 13 residues. Germline CDR1 is SEHNR and CDR2 is FQNEAQ (reference sequence). CDR3 sequence (DNA): TGTGCCAGCAGCTTAGCGGGGGCGTTAGGGCAGTATTTT. Encoded protein: CASSLAGALGQYF.

The chain employs TRBV28 and TRBJ1-2; no clear D. Trimming shortened V by 8 bases and J by 1 base, and 5 bases separated the two germline ends. Germline V CDR1 and CDR2: MDHEN, SYDVKM. CDR3 length equals 11 residues. The CDR3 sequence: CASHGNYGYTF. Here the CDR3 DNA reads TGTGCCAGCCACGGTAACTATGGCTACACCTTC.

The V and J genes are TRBV18 and TRBJ1-1; 7 bases agree with TRBD1. The CDR3 length is 15 residues. Germline trimming cut 4 bases from V and 6 bases from J; bases unmatched to any gene: 11. Germline V gene data show CDR1 as KGHSH and CDR2 as LQKENI. In nucleotides, the CDR3 is TGTGCCAGCTCACTCGGACAGGTTTTCAATGCTGAAGCTTTCTTT. It specifies CASSLGQVFNAEAFF.

The rearrangement joins TRBV28 to TRBJ1-2; a weak D match, TRBD1 (6 bases). Per the germline V gene, CDR1 is MDHEN and CDR2 is SYDVKM. This CDR3 has 13 amino acids. V lost 8 bases and J lost 0, with 10 bases in between. In DNA, the CDR3 is TGTGCCAGCGGGACAACCTCTAACTATGGCTACACCTTC. Amino acid sequence: CASGTTSNYGYTF.

The V call is TRBV28, the J call TRBJ1-1; the match to TRBD1 covers 10 bases. Trimming at V came to 6 bases and at J to 9 bases, leaving 4 bases not matched to a gene. From germline, CDR1 is MDHEN and CDR2 SYDVKM. The CDR3 contains 12 residues. As DNA, the CDR3 is TGTGCCAGCAGGAGACAGGGGGCGCAAGCTTTCTTT. Protein: CASRRQGAQAFF.

The V gene is TRBV19, the J gene TRBJ2-7, with D possibly being TRBD1 (7 bases). The CDR3 runs 14 residues. Trimming left V 6 bases short and J 0 bases short, with 12 bases between. Looked up from germline, CDR1 is LNHDA and CDR2 is SQIVND (reference sequence). The CDR3 DNA is TGTGCCAGTAGGCGGGACAGCAGCTCCTACGAGCAGTACTTC. Amino acid sequence: CASRRDSSSYEQYF. The entire variable domain, with the rest obtained from reference TRBV19 and TRBJ2-7, is as follows: DGGITQSPKYLFRKEGQNVTLSCEQNLNHDAMYWYRQDPGQGLRLIYYSQIVNDFQKGDIAEGYSVSREKKESFPLTVTSAQKNPTAFYLCASRRDSSSYEQYFGPGTRLTVT.

The chain recombines TRBV28 with TRBJ2-7; 9 positions agree with TRBD2. Looked up from germline, CDR1 is MDHEN and CDR2 is SYDVKM. V trimming: 7 bases; J trimming: 5 bases; junction bases outside the gene matches: 9. CDR3 length equals 14 residues. The CDR3 nucleotides read TGTGCCAGCACCTTGGCTAGCGGGGTAAACGAGCAGTACTTC. Translated: CASTLASGVNEQYF.

This chain uses TRBV18 with TRBJ1-2, with 7 bases lining up with TRBD1. Germline V gives CDR1 KGHSH, CDR2 LQKENI. CDR3 size: 14 residues. V lost 1 base, J lost 6 bases, and 5 bases stayed unmatched. CDR3 nucleotide sequence: TGTGCCAGCTCACCACTTGCGCAGGGGGATGGCTACACCTTC. Translating gives CASSPLAQGDGYTF. Using reference TRBV18 and TRBJ1-2 for the parts outside the CDR3, the full variable domain is NAGVMQNPRHLVRRRGQEARLRCSPMKGHSHVYWYRQLPEEGLKFMVYLQKENIIDESGMPKERFSAEFPKEGPSILRIQQVVRGDSAAYFCASSPLAQGDGYTFGSGTRLTVV.

This clone came up once. V gene TRBV28 combines with J gene TRBJ2-3, with 9 positions matching TRBD1. CDR1 is MDHEN, CDR2 SYDVKM, per germline. V lost 5 bases to trimming and J lost 1 base; unmatched junction nucleotides: 7. The CDR3 totals 16 residues. CDR3 in amino acids: CASSITQGAGTDTQYF. CDR3 nucleotide sequence: TGTGCCAGCAGTATCACACAGGGGGCTGGCACAGATACGCAGTATTTT. Looking up the rest from reference TRBV28 and TRBJ2-3 gives the full variable domain: DVKVTQSSRYLVKRTGEKVFLECVQDMDHENMFWYRQDPGLGLRLIYFSYDVKMKEKGDIPEGYSVSREKKERFSLILESASTNQTSMYLCASSITQGAGTDTQYFGPGTRLTVL.

This clone was counted once. The chain has TRBV2 and TRBJ2-1; TRBD2 aligns across 11 bases. In germline, CDR1 is SNHLY, CDR2 FYNNEI. This CDR3 has 13 residues. Trimming cost V 5 bases and J 10 bases; bases outside gene matches: 4. The CDR3 is CASSLLAGVEQFF. The DNA of the CDR3 is TGTGCCAGCAGTTTACTAGCGGGAGTAGAGCAGTTCTTC.

This clone was counted a single time. This chain uses TRBV19 with TRBJ2-2; TRBD1 aligns across 10 bases. The CDR3 runs to 14 residues. The germline V gene has CDR1 LNHDA and CDR2 SQIVND (reference sequence). The ends lost 10 bases at V and 2 bases at J; junction bases unmatched: 4. DNA of the CDR3: TGTGCCACCCGGACAGGGGGAAACACCGGGGAGCTGTTTTTT. Protein product: CATRTGGNTGELFF. Together with reference TRBV19 and TRBJ2-2, the CDR3 gives the full variable domain: DGGITQSPKYLFRKEGQNVTLSCEQNLNHDAMYWYRQDPGQGLRLIYYSQIVNDFQKGDIAEGYSVSREKKESFPLTVTSAQKNPTAFYLCATRTGGNTGELFFGEGSRLTVL.

The J gene is TRBJ1-2, the V gene TRBV6-5, with 7 positions matching TRBD1. This CDR3 spans 14 amino acids. Germline V gives CDR1 MNHEY, CDR2 SVGAGI. J was trimmed by 2 bases and V by 5 bases; bases with no gene match: 5. The CDR3 DNA sequence: TGTGCCAGCAGTCGTGGGACAGAGAACTATGGCTACACCTTC. This encodes CASSRGTENYGYTF.

The chain uses TRBV28 and TRBJ2-7, with 7 nucleotides matching TRBD1. Germline V CDR1 and CDR2: MDHEN, SYDVKM. The ends lost 7 bases at V and 0 bases at J; junction bases unmatched: 9. CDR3 size: 15 residues. The chain's CDR3 is CASTLTGDSSYEQYF. In DNA form, the CDR3 reads TGTGCCAGCACCCTCACAGGGGATTCCTCCTACGAGCAGTACTTC.

The chain couples TRBV28 to TRBJ1-4, with 7 bases that match TRBD1. The CDR3 length is 15 residues. Trimming took 6 bases from V and 1 from J; bases not matched to a gene: 5. CDR1 MDHEN and CDR2 SYDVKM come from the germline V gene. CDR3 nucleotides: TGTGCCAGCAGCACACACAGGGGAACTAATGAAAAACTGTTTTTT. This gives the protein CASSTHRGTNEKLFF.

The V and J genes are TRBV11-2 and TRBJ2-7; 10 nucleotides align to TRBD2. J gave up 2 bases and V 0 bases, and 1 base lay outside the gene matches. The CDR3 totals 15 residues. Germline V CDR1 and CDR2: SGHAT, FQNNGV. The CDR3 DNA reads TGTGCCAGCAGCTTAGAGACTAGCGGGCCCTACGAGCAGTACTTC. This gives the protein CASSLETSGPYEQYF.

The gene calls are TRBV30 and TRBJ2-6, with 8 positions matching TRBD1. The germline V gene encodes CDR1 GTSNPN and CDR2 SVGIG (reference sequence). V was pared by 5 bases and J by 2 bases, with 5 bases of the junction left unmatched. CDR3 size: 15 residues. CDR3 sequence: CAWSLDRAGANVLTF. The DNA of the CDR3 is TGTGCCTGGTCTCTGGACAGGGCTGGGGCCAACGTCCTGACTTTC.

The chain couples TRBV7-2 to TRBJ2-3; TRBD1 matches at 8 bases. Germline loops: CDR1 SGHTA, CDR2 FQGNSA. The junction had 7 bases not matched to a gene; V was cut back by 0 bases and J by 2 bases. The CDR3 runs 17 residues. The CDR3: CASSLAPGTGHTDTQYF. In nucleotides, the CDR3 is TGTGCCAGCAGCTTAGCGCCGGGGACAGGCCACACAGATACGCAGTATTTT.

J is TRBJ2-1 and V is TRBV6-5; D may be TRBD1 (6 bases). V dropped 10 bases and J dropped 5 bases, with 21 bases sitting between them. The CDR3 contains 15 residues. The germline CDR1 and CDR2 sequences are MNHEY and SVGAGI. The CDR3 loop reads CATTRGSWSDNEQFF. The CDR3 nucleotides read TGTGCCACGACGAGGGGGTCTTGGTCGGACAATGAGCAGTTCTTC.

This clone showed up just once. V is TRBV6-1 and J is TRBJ1-1; D is possibly TRBD1 (6 bases). The CDR3 runs to 13 residues. Germline V gene data show CDR1 as MNHNS and CDR2 as SASEGT. In DNA, the CDR3 is TGTGCTTTAAAGGGGGGGCGGAACACTGAAGCTTTCTTT. It encodes CALKGGRNTEAFF.

The genes are TRBV7-2 and TRBJ2-6; 13 bases match TRBD2. Germline CDR1 is SGHTA and CDR2 is FQGNSA. The CDR3 has 19 residues. V shed 4 bases and J 0 bases; nucleotides not matched to a gene: 6. The CDR3 coding sequence is TGTGCCAGCAGCTGGAGGACTAGCGGGGGACGCTCTGGGGCCAACGTCCTGACTTTC. Translated, it gives CASSWRTSGGRSGANVLTF.

As for this clone: Germline is not matched at one junction end, which may reflect a read error. The rearrangement uses TRBV27 and TRBJ2-7; weak D call: TRBD1 (5 bases). Per germline, CDR1 MNHEY and CDR2 SMNVEV (reference sequence). The CDR3 runs 13 residues. The CDR3 spells CASSSRDSYGQYF. As DNA, the CDR3 is TGTGCCAGCAGTTCCAGGGATTCCTACGGGCAGTACTTC.